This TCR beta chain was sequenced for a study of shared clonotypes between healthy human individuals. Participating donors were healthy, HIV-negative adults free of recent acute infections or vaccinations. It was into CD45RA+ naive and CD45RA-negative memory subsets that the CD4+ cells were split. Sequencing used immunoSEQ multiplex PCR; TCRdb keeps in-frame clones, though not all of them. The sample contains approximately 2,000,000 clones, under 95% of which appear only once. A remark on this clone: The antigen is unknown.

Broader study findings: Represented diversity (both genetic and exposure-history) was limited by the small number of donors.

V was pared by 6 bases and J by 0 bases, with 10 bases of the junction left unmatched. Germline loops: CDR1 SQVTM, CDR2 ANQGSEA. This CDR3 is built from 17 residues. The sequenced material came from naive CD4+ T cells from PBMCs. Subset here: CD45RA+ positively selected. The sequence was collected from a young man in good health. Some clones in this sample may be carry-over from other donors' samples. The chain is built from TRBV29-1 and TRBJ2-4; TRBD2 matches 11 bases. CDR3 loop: CSVAGTSGNLAKNIQYF. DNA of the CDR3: TGCAGCGTCGCCGGGACTAGCGGAAATTTAGCCAAAAACATTCAGTACTTC.